A selection of T cell receptor beta chains follows, all from one sample in a study of shared clonotypes between healthy human individuals. This table comes from immunoSEQ multiplex PCR, and its TCRdb copy is limited to in-frame clones, with some not included. The sample lists around 2,000,000 clones; 95% were seen once. Specimen: naive CD4+ T cells sorted from blood. These receptors came from a man aged 18 to 30 in good health. The conserved cysteine and the conserved F or W are not part of the CDR3 here.

CDR3 length	V gene	CDR3 protein
14	TRBV5-4	ASSLGGGTANYGYT
11	TRBV7-2	ASSFVNTGELF
12	TRBV18	ASQRDRGQTEAF
10	TRBV2	ASNRGTYEQY
13	TRBV7-7	ASSSSTGANEKLF
12	TRBV4-1	ASSQGGLSMTQY
12	TRBV9	ASSVKGERDTQY
13	TRBV7-9	ASSLALDAAYEQY
9	TRBV6-5	ASQGGYEQY
13	TRBV7-2	ASSTNSPSNYGYT
11	TRBV7-3	ASSLNRGGEQY
13	TRBV7-6	ASSLQAGGLVGQY